This T cell receptor beta chain stems from a study of T cell responses to AZD1222 COVID-19 vaccine. Data came from immunoSEQ multiplex PCR; TCRdb stores just in-frame clones and leaves some out. The data contain about 170,000 clones, about nine tenths of them singletons. The germline gives CDR1 MDHEN, CDR2 SYDVKM. V dropped 5 bases and J dropped 3; count of bases not matched to a gene: 8. The CDR3 totals 16 residues. This chain joins TRBV28 and TRBJ2-3, with 10 bases matching TRBD1. This TCR derives from an adult who received the MenACWY meningococcal vaccine as a control. Sequencing used peripheral blood, obtained 28 days after the second dose of the MenACWY control vaccine. As DNA, the CDR3 is TGTGCCAGCAGTAGATCCGGGACAGGGGTAACAGATACGCAGTATTTT. Translation gives CASSRSGTGVTDTQYF.